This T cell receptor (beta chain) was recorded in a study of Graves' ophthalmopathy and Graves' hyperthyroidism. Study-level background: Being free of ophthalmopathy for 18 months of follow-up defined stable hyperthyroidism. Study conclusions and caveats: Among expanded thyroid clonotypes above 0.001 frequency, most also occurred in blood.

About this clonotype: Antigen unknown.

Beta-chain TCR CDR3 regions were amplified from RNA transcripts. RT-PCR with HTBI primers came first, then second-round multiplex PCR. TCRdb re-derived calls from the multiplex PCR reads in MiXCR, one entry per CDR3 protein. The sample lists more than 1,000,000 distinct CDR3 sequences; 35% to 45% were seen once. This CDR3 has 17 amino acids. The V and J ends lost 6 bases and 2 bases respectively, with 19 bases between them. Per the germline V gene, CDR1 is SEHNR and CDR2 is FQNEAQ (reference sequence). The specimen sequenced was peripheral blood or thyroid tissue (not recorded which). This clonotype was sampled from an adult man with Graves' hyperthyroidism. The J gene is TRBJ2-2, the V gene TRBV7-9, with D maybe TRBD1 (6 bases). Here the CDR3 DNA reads TGTGCCAGCAGACCGAGTCCGACAGGCCAAAACACCGGGGAGCTGTTTTTT. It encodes CASRPSPTGQNTGELFF.